One T cell receptor beta chain is described in this entry. TCRdb's copy holds only in-frame clones and misses some; the assay was immunoSEQ multiplex PCR. The data show 96,000 or so clones, about four fifths seen once. The data originate from a study of blood T cell repertoires in COVID-19. Across the study: The study drew acute and convalescent COVID-19 samples from the United States, Italy and Spain.

Germline trimming cut 6 bases from V and 1 base from J; bases unmatched to any gene: 8. The germline gives CDR1 ENHRY, CDR2 SYGVKD. The CDR3 has 15 amino acids. The rearrangement joins TRBV10-3 to TRBJ1-1, with 7 positions matching TRBD1. The sequencing sample was made of peripheral blood. The sequence was obtained from a man aged 80 or over with COVID-19, enrolled during active disease. For the CDR3, the DNA is TGTGCCATCAGAGATAGCAGGGGGACGAACACTGAAGCTTTCTTT. It encodes CAIRDSRGTNTEAFF.